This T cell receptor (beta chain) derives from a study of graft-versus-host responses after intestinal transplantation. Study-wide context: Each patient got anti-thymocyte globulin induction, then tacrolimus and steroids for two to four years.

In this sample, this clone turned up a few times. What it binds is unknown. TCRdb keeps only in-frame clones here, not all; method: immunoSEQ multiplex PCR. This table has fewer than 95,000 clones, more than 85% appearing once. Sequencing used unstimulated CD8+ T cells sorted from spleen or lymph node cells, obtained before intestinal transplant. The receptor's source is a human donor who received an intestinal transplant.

CDR3 residues: CASSPVDSSGANVLTF. The DNA for the CDR3 is TGTGCCAGCAGTCCCGTTGACAGCTCTGGGGCCAACGTCCTGACTTTC. The V and J genes are TRBV27 and TRBJ2-6; D is perhaps TRBD1 (5 bases). Germline V gene sequence: CDR1 MNHEY, CDR2 SMNVEV (reference sequence). The V end lost 5 bases, the J end lost 0 bases, and 11 bases lay between the germline ends. The CDR3 runs to 16 residues.